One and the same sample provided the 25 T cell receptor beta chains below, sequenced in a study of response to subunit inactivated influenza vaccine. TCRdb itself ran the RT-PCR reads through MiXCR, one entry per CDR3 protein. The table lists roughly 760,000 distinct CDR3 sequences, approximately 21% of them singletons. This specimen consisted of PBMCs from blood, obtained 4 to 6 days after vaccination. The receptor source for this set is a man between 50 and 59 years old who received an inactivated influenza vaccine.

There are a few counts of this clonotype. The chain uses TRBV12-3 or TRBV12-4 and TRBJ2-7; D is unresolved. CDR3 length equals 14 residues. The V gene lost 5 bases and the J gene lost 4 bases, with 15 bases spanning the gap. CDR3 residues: CASSPGRMAYEQYF. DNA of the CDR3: TGTGCCAGCAGTCCCGGCAGAATGGCGTACGAGCAGTACTTC.

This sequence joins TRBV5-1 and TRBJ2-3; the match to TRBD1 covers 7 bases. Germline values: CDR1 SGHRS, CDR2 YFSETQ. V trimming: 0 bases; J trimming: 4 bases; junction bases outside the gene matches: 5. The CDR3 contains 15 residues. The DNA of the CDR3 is TGCGCCAGCAGCTTGGTACAGGGGATGGCAGATACGCAGTATTTT. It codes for CASSLVQGMADTQYF.

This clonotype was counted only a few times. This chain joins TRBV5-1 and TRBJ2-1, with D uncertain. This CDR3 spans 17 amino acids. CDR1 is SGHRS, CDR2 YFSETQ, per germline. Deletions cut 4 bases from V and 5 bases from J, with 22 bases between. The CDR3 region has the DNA TGCGCCAGCAGCCAGAAAGGGAATCAATACGTAAACAATGAGCAGTTCTTC. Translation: CASSQKGNQYVNNEQFF.

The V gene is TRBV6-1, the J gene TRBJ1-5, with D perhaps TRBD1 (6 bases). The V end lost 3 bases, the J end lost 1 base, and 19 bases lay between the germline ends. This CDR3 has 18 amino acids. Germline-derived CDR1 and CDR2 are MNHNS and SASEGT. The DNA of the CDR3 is TGTGCCAGCAGTGAGAGGAGGGGGGCCACCCTCAGCAATCAGCCCCAGCATTTT. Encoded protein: CASSERRGATLSNQPQHF.

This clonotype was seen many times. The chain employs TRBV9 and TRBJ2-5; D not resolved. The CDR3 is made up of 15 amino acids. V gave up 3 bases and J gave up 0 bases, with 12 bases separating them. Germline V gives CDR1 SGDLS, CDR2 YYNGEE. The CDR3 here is CASSGSASYQETQYF. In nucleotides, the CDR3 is TGTGCCAGCAGCGGAAGCGCATCCTACCAAGAGACCCAGTACTTC. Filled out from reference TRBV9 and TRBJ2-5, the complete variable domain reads DSGVTQTPKHLITATGQRVTLRCSPRSGDLSVYWYQQSLDQGLQFLIQYYNGEERAKGNILERFSAQQFPDLHSELNLSSLELGDSALYFCASSGSASYQETQYFGPGTRLLVL.

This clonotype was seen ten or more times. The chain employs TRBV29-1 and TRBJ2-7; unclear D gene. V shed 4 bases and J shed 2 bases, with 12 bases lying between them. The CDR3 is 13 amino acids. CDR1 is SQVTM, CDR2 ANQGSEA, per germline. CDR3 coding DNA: TGCAGCGTTGTTCAATTTCCACCCTACGAGCAGTACTTC. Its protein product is CSVVQFPPYEQYF.

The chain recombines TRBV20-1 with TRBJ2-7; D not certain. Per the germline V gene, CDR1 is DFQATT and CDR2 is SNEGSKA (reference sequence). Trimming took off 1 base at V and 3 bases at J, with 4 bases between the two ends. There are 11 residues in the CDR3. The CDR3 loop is CSARAIYEQYF. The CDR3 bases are TGCAGTGCTAGAGCAATCTACGAGCAGTACTTC.

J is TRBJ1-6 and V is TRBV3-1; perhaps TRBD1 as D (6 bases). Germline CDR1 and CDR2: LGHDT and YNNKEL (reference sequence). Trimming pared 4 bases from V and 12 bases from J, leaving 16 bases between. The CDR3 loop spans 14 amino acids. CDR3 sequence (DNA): TGTGCCAGCAGCCCACTGGGGAACAGGGAACCCCTCCACTTT. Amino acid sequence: CASSPLGNREPLHF.

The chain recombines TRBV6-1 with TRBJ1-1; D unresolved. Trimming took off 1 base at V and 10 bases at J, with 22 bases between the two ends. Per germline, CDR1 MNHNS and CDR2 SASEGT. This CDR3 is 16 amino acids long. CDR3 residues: CASSEVPQGFGQTAFF. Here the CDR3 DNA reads TGTGCCAGCAGTGAAGTACCCCAAGGATTTGGGCAGACAGCTTTCTTT.

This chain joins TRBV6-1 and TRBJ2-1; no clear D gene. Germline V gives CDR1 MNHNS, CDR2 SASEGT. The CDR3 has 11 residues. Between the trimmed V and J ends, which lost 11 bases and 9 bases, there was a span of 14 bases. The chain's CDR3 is CAATYFGEQFF. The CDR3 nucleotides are TGTGCCGCCACCTACTTTGGTGAGCAGTTCTTC.

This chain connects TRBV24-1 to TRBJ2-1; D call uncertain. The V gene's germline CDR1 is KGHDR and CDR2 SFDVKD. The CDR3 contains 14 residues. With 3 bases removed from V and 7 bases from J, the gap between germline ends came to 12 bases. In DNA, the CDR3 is TGTGCCACCAGTGATAGGCCCAACGGGAATGAGCAGTTCTTC. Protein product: CATSDRPNGNEQFF.

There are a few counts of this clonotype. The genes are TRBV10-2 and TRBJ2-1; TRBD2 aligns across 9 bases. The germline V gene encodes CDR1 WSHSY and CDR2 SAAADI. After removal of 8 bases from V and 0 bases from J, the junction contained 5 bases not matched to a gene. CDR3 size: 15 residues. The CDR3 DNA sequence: TGCGCCAGCTTTAGCGGGGGCCTCTCCTACAATGAGCAGTTCTTC. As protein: CASFSGGLSYNEQFF.

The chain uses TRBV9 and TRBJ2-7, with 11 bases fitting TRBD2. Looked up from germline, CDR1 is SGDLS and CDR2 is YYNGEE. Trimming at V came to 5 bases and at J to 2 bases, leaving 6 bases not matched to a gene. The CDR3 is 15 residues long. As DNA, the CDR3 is TGTGCCAGCAGTTCCGAGGGACTAGCGGCCTACGAGCAGTACTTC. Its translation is CASSSEGLAAYEQYF.

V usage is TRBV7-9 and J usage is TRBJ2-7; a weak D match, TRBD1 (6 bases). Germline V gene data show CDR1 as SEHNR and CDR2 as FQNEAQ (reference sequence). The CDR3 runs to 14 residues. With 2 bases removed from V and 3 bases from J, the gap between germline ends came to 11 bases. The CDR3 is CASSLQGKSYEQYF. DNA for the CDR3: TGTGCCAGCAGCTTACAGGGGAAGAGCTACGAGCAGTACTTC.

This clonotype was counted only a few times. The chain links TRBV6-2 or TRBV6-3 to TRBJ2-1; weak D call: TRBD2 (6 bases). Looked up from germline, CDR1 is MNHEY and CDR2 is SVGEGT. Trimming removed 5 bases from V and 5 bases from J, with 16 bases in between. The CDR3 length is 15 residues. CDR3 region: CASSGSERAHNEQFF. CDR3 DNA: TGTGCCAGCAGTGGCTCGGAGCGGGCCCACAATGAGCAGTTCTTC.

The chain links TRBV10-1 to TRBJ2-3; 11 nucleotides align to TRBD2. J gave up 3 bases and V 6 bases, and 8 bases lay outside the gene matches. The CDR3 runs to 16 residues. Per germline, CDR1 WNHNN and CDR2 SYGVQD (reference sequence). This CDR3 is CASSQVAGGPTDTQYF. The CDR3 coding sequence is TGCGCCAGCAGCCAAGTAGCGGGAGGGCCAACAGATACGCAGTATTTT.

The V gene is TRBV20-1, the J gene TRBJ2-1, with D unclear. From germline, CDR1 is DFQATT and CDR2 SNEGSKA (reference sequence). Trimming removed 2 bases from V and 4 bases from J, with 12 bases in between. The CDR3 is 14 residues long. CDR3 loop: CSARWRPNYNEQFF. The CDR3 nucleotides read TGCAGTGCTAGATGGAGACCCAATTACAATGAGCAGTTCTTC.

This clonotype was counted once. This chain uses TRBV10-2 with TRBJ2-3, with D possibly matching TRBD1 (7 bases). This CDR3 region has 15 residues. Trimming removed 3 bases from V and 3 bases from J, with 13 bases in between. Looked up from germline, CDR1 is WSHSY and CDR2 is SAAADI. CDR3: CASSDQGGQTDTQYF. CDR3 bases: TGCGCCAGCAGTGATCAGGGGGGTCAGACAGATACGCAGTATTTT.

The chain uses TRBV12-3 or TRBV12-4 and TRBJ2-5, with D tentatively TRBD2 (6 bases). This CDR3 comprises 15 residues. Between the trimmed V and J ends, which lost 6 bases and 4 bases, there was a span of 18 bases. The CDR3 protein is CASSLGVSEGETQYF. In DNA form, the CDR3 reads TGTGCCAGCAGCCTGGGGGTATCGGAGGGAGAGACCCAGTACTTC.

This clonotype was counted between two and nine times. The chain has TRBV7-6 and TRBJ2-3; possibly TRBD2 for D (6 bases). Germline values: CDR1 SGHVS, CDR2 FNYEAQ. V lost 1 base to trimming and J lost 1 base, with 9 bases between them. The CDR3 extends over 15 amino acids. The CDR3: CASSLVRGRTDTQYF. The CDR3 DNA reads TGTGCCAGCAGCTTAGTGCGGGGCCGCACAGATACGCAGTATTTT.

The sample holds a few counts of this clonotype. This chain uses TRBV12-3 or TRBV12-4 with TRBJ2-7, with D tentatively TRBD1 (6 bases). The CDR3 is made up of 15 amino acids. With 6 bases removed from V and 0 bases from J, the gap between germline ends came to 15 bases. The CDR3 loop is CASSRLKGGSYEQYF. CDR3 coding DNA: TGTGCCAGCAGCCGCCTTAAAGGGGGCTCCTACGAGCAGTACTTC.

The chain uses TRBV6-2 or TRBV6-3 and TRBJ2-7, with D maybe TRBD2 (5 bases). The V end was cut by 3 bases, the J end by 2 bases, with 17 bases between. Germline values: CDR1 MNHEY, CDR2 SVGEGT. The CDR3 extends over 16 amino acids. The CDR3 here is CASSYFADSGTYEQYF. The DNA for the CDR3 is TGTGCCAGCAGTTATTTCGCGGACTCTGGCACCTACGAGCAGTACTTC.

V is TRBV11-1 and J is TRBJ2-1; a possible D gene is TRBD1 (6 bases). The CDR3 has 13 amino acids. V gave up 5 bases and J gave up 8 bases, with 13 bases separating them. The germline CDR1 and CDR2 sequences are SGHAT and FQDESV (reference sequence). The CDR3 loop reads CASSQTGLDEQFF. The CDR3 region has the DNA TGTGCCAGCAGCCAAACAGGGTTGGATGAGCAGTTCTTC.

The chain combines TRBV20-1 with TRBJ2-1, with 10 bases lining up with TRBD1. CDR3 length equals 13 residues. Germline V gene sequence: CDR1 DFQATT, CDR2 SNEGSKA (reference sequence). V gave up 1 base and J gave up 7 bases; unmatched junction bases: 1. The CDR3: CSARGDRGNEQFF. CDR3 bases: TGCAGTGCTAGAGGGGACAGGGGAAATGAGCAGTTCTTC.

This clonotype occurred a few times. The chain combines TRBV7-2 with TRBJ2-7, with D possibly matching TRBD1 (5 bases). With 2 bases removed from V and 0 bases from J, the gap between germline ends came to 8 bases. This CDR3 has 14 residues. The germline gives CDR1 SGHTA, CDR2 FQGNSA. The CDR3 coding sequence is TGTGCCAGCAGCTTATGGGGCAGCTCCTACGAGCAGTACTTC. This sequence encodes CASSLWGSSYEQYF.